Below, 28 T cell receptor beta chains from the same sample are listed, as sequenced in a study of T cells in Graves' hyperthyroidism and ophthalmopathy. RNA transcripts gave rise to amplified TCR beta CDR3 regions. First-round RT-PCR targeting the TCR CDR3 was performed with the HTBI primer set. TCRdb independently ran MiXCR on the multiplex PCR reads; one entry per CDR3 protein. Of 500,000 to 650,000 distinct CDR3 sequences listed, 35% to 50% are singletons. Specimen: peripheral blood or thyroid tissue (not recorded which). These receptors were taken from an adult woman with Graves' disease, either hyperthyroidism or ophthalmopathy (not recorded which).

The rearrangement uses TRBV10-3 and TRBJ1-2; 9 bases line up with TRBD1. Trimming removed 2 bases from V and 4 bases from J; junction bases left unmatched: 2. The CDR3 loop spans 14 amino acids. Germline V lookup: CDR1 ENHRY, CDR2 SYGVKD. CDR3 residues: CAISEGTGTYGYTF. The CDR3 DNA sequence: TGTGCCATCAGTGAGGGGACAGGGACCTATGGCTACACCTTC.

Worth noting for this clonotype: The junction and the germline gene differ at one end; a read error may be behind it. The genes are TRBV4-1 and TRBJ1-3, with no clear D. CDR1 MGHRA and CDR2 YSYEKL come from the germline V gene. CDR3 length equals 11 residues. The CDR3: CASRLAGSIYF. The CDR3 DNA sequence: TGTGCCAGCAGGTTGGCGGGGTCCATATATTTT.

V gene TRBV7-2 combines with J gene TRBJ1-2, with 7 nucleotides matching TRBD1. The germline V gene encodes CDR1 SGHTA and CDR2 FQGNSA. The CDR3 has 14 amino acids. Trimming cost V 5 bases and J 3 bases; bases outside gene matches: 6. CDR3 residues: CASSPTGRDYGYTF. The CDR3 DNA follows: TGTGCCAGCAGCCCGACAGGGAGAGACTATGGCTACACCTTC.

This chain joins TRBV9 and TRBJ1-1, with D possibly matching TRBD1 (6 bases). Germline CDR1 and CDR2: SGDLS and YYNGEE. Trimming shortened V by 5 bases and J by 3 bases, and 14 bases separated the two germline ends. CDR3 length: 14 amino acids. The CDR3 sequence: CASSIEGGDTEAFF. The CDR3 nucleotides are TGTGCCAGCAGTATAGAGGGGGGGGACACTGAAGCTTTCTTT.

This clonotype was counted ten times or more. The V gene is TRBV20-1, the J gene TRBJ1-2, with a possible D match to TRBD1 (6 bases). Germline loops: CDR1 DFQATT, CDR2 SNEGSKA (reference sequence). The CDR3 runs to 12 residues. Trimming shortened V by 5 bases and J by 7 bases, and 14 bases separated the two germline ends. The CDR3 spells CSASDRLAGYTF. The DNA for the CDR3 is TGCAGTGCTTCAGACAGGCTAGCTGGCTACACCTTC.

This clonotype showed up many times. This chain links TRBV12-3 or TRBV12-4 with TRBJ2-7, with a tentative D call TRBD2 (5 bases). The CDR3 is 14 amino acids. Trimming took off 5 bases at V and 0 bases at J, with 11 bases between the two ends. DNA for the CDR3: TGTGCCAGCAGTCCCGGGGTCTTCTCCTACGAGCAGTACTTC. Its translation: CASSPGVFSYEQYF.

This chain uses TRBV10-3 with TRBJ2-5, with 10 bases fitting TRBD1. Germline V CDR1 and CDR2: ENHRY, SYGVKD. V lost 6 bases to trimming and J lost 1 base; unmatched junction nucleotides: 11. The CDR3 totals 17 residues. CDR3 region: CAIRGTGVLYGQETQYF. CDR3 coding DNA: TGTGCCATCAGGGGGACAGGGGTTCTCTATGGCCAAGAGACCCAGTACTTC.

The V call is TRBV20-1, the J call TRBJ2-6; maybe TRBD1 (6 bases). CDR1 is DFQATT and CDR2 is SNEGSKA in the germline V gene (reference sequence). Deletions cut 5 bases from V and 4 bases from J, with 9 bases between. The CDR3 totals 13 residues. The CDR3 DNA sequence: TGCAGTGCTCCAGGACAGGGGGCCAACGTCCTGACTTTC. It specifies CSAPGQGANVLTF.

This sequence joins TRBV2 and TRBJ1-3; tentative D call: TRBD1 (5 bases). Trimming stripped 4 bases from V and 0 bases from J, with 10 bases between. There are 15 residues in the CDR3. Germline loops: CDR1 SNHLY, CDR2 FYNNEI. The CDR3 sequence is CASSAQGYSGNTIYF. The DNA for the CDR3 is TGTGCCAGCAGTGCTCAGGGATACTCTGGAAACACCATATATTTT. The full variable domain, with the rest looked up from reference TRBV2 and TRBJ1-3, is EPEVTQTPSHQVTQMGQEVILRCVPISNHLYFYWYRQILGQKVEFLVSFYNNEISEKSEIFDDQFSVERPDGSNFTLKIRSTKLEDSAMYFCASSAQGYSGNTIYFGEGSWLTVV.

This clonotype came up many times. The CDR3 DNA reads TGTGCCAGTTACAGGGGAACTGAAGCTTTCTTT. Translation gives CASYRGTEAFF. The chain combines TRBV7-9 with TRBJ1-1; 7 bases agree with TRBD1. Germline trimming cut 9 bases from V and 5 bases from J; bases unmatched to any gene: 3. The CDR3 is made up of 11 amino acids. The germline CDR1 and CDR2 sequences are SEHNR and FQNEAQ (reference sequence).

In this sample, this clonotype turned up once. The chain carries TRBV5-1 and TRBJ1-2, with 7 bases matching TRBD1. V dropped 4 bases and J dropped 4; count of bases not matched to a gene: 10. The CDR3 is 15 amino acids. Germline V gene data show CDR1 as SGHRS and CDR2 as YFSETQ. CDR3 nucleotide sequence: TGCGCCAGCAGCCTTGGGACAGTGACCTCCTATGGCTACACCTTC. The encoded protein is CASSLGTVTSYGYTF.

This chain links TRBV19 with TRBJ1-5, with 7 bases that match TRBD1. The CDR3 covers 14 residues. Germline values: CDR1 LNHDA, CDR2 SQIVND (reference sequence). V lost 6 bases and J lost 2; bases outside the gene matches: 4. CDR3 amino acids: CASSTGTGNQPQHF. DNA of the CDR3: TGTGCCAGTAGCACCGGGACAGGCAATCAGCCCCAGCATTTT.

V and J are TRBV20-1 and TRBJ1-2; perhaps TRBD1 as D (5 bases). The germline V and J ends were trimmed by 3 bases and 7 bases, with 15 bases remaining between them. This CDR3 has 13 amino acids. Germline V gene sequence: CDR1 DFQATT, CDR2 SNEGSKA (reference sequence). As DNA, the CDR3 is TGCAGTGCTAGTTATCAGGGACCCTTTGGCTACACCTTC. Translated, it gives CSASYQGPFGYTF.

The rearrangement joins TRBV2 to TRBJ2-3, with TRBD1 matching over 9 bases. V trimming: 7 bases; J trimming: 3 bases; junction bases outside the gene matches: 5. This CDR3 has 14 amino acids. Germline assignment: CDR1 SNHLY and CDR2 FYNNEI. The CDR3 here is CASMLGQGTDTQYF. CDR3 sequence (DNA): TGTGCCAGCATGTTGGGACAGGGAACAGATACGCAGTATTTT.

The chain couples TRBV7-8 to TRBJ1-6; TRBD1 might be the D (5 bases). CDR3 size: 16 residues. The V gene lost 5 bases and the J gene lost 5 bases, with 16 bases spanning the gap. Germline CDR1 is SGHVS and CDR2 is FQNEAQ. This chain's CDR3 is CASSRGGTEDNSPLHF. The CDR3, as DNA: TGTGCCAGCAGCCGCGGGGGGACGGAAGATAATTCACCCCTCCACTTT.

V usage is TRBV20-1 and J usage is TRBJ2-7; 7 bases align to TRBD1. V was pared by 0 bases and J by 0 bases, with 17 bases of the junction left unmatched. CDR3 length: 19 residues. Germline V gene lookup returns CDR1 DFQATT and CDR2 SNEGSKA (reference sequence). CDR3 coding DNA: TGCAGTGCTAGAGATGCTCGGGGTGGGTCCAGGGGGAGCTCCTACGAGCAGTACTTC. This encodes CSARDARGGSRGSSYEQYF.

The CDR3 DNA reads as TGCGCCAGCAGCCCACAGGGGGAATCACCCCTCCACTTT. It translates to CASSPQGESPLHF. The V gene is TRBV4-3, the J gene TRBJ1-6, with 8 bases identical to TRBD1. The trim removed 4 bases at V and 10 bases at J, leaving 3 bases unmatched. Germline assignment: CDR1 LGHNA and CDR2 YSLEER. CDR3 length: 13 amino acids.

Turning to this clonotype: One end of the junction fails to match germline, which may point to a read error. The V gene is TRBV10-3, the J gene TRBJ1-6, with D possibly TRBD1 on 5 matching bases. The CDR3 consists of 16 residues. From germline, CDR1 is ENHRY and CDR2 SYGVKD. CDR3 DNA: TGTGCCAGCAGTGCCTCGCCGACAGCTTATAATTCACCCCTCCACTTT. Its protein is CASSASPTAYNSPLHF.

This clonotype appeared many times. This chain links TRBV6-2 or TRBV6-3 with TRBJ1-5, with unresolved D. V was shortened by 7 bases and J by 3 bases, with 10 bases between the two germline ends. The CDR3 totals 13 residues. Germline lookup yields CDR1 MNHEY and CDR2 SVGEGT. CDR3 sequence reads: CASMRQLNQPQHF. The CDR3 nucleotides are TGTGCCAGCATGAGGCAGCTCAATCAGCCCCAGCATTTT.

The V and J genes are TRBV2 and TRBJ2-7; 7 nucleotides align to TRBD2. Germline CDR1 is SNHLY and CDR2 is FYNNEI. This CDR3 is built from 14 residues. After removal of 7 bases from V and 0 bases from J, the junction contained 6 bases not matched to a gene. The CDR3 loop reads CASIEERDSYEQYF. DNA for the CDR3: TGTGCCAGCATAGAAGAGCGGGACTCCTACGAGCAGTACTTC.

The genes are TRBV6-1 and TRBJ1-1; D gene ambiguous. CDR3 length equals 16 residues. V was clipped by 0 bases and J by 2 bases, with 13 bases between them. Germline V lookup: CDR1 MNHNS, CDR2 SASEGT. The CDR3 loop is CASSEALQVLNTEAFF. The CDR3 bases are TGTGCCAGCAGTGAAGCGCTTCAGGTTTTAAACACTGAAGCTTTCTTT.

The count of this clonotype is one. The rearrangement joins TRBV29-1 to TRBJ2-1; no reliable D call. V was pared by 1 base and J by 6 bases, with 13 bases between. Germline V gene data show CDR1 as SQVTM and CDR2 as ANQGSEA. This CDR3 spans 14 amino acids. This CDR3 reads CSVEGGTELNEQFF. The DNA for the CDR3 is TGCAGCGTTGAAGGGGGAACAGAACTCAATGAGCAGTTCTTC.

This clonotype came up many times. The chain employs TRBV2 and TRBJ1-2; 9 bases match TRBD1. With V trimmed by 6 bases and J by 5 bases, 13 bases remained unmatched. CDR3 size: 16 residues. Germline-derived CDR1 and CDR2 are SNHLY and FYNNEI. Written as DNA, the CDR3 is TGTGCCAGCAGACGGGACAGGGCCTTTAATGAGTATGGCTACACCTTC. The encoded protein is CASRRDRAFNEYGYTF.

This clonotype was found many times. This chain connects TRBV9 to TRBJ1-2, with D possibly being TRBD1 (6 bases). Germline-derived CDR1 and CDR2 are SGDLS and YYNGEE. The CDR3 is 15 residues long. The ends were cut back, 3 bases at V and 5 bases at J, with 17 bases in the middle. The CDR3 sequence: CASSAGLDSKYGYTF. The CDR3, as DNA: TGTGCCAGCAGCGCAGGCCTGGACAGCAAGTATGGCTACACCTTC.

This chain links TRBV5-1 with TRBJ1-2; D perhaps matches TRBD1 (6 bases). The CDR3 loop spans 16 amino acids. Germline V gives CDR1 SGHRS, CDR2 YFSETQ. The V gene lost 4 bases and the J gene lost 6 bases, with 22 bases spanning the gap. The DNA for the CDR3 is TGCGCCAGCAGCGCCTACTCCGGGACATGGGGGAATGGCTACACCTTC. Its translation: CASSAYSGTWGNGYTF.

This clonotype was recorded many times. The CDR3 coding sequence is TGTGCCAGCAGCTTAGCACCTTGGGGGGCTCAGCCCCAGCATTTT. The encoded protein is CASSLAPWGAQPQHF. V usage is TRBV7-8 and J usage is TRBJ1-5; tentatively, D is TRBD1 (6 bases). Germline loops: CDR1 SGHVS, CDR2 FQNEAQ. The V gene lost 0 bases and the J gene lost 6 bases, with 12 bases spanning the gap. The CDR3 runs to 15 residues.

A few counts support this clonotype. Its ends do not fully match the called genes, so a read error is possible. The rearrangement uses TRBV5-5 and TRBJ2-5, with TRBD2 as a possible D gene (6 bases). The CDR3 has 14 amino acids. Germline CDR1 and CDR2: SGHKS and YYEKEE (reference sequence). In nucleotides, the CDR3 is TGCGCCAGCTCGAAGCGCGGGATTGGAGAGACCCAGTACTTC. Amino acids: CASSKRGIGETQYF.

This clonotype was observed many times. The chain joins TRBV12-3 or TRBV12-4 to TRBJ2-7, with D unclear. The CDR3 is 13 amino acids. Trimming pared 4 bases from V and 6 bases from J, leaving 13 bases between. This chain's CDR3 is CASSSPLIREQYF. The CDR3 DNA reads TGTGCCAGCAGTTCGCCCCTGATCCGCGAGCAGTACTTC.